A selection of T cell receptor beta chains follows, all from one sample in a study of CD8+CD57+ T cells in acquired aplastic anemia. TCRdb processed the reads anew with MiXCR; each CDR3 protein has one entry. The repertoire holds 200,000 to 300,000 distinct CDR3 sequences, with more than 45% as singletons. What was sequenced was sorted CD4+, CD8+, or CD8+CD57+ T cells (not recorded which) from PBMCs. All receptors come from a human donor with aplastic anemia. Both conserved end residues are part of each CDR3. D genes are given only for firm matches. Not every row has a clone size; where given, it reads once, few, many or a size class.

J gene | clone size | V gene | CDR3 length | D gene | CDR3 DNA | CDR3 protein
TRBJ2-3 | once | TRBV20-1 | 17 | NA | TGCAGTGCTAGAGAATGGGGGGCGTGGGGATTCACAGATACGCAGTATTTT | CSAREWGAWGFTDTQYF
TRBJ2-2 | NA | TRBV15 | 16 | NA | TGTGCCACCAGCAGAGATCCCCTCCGTAGGGCCGGGGAGCTGTTTTTT | CATSRDPLRRAGELFF
TRBJ2-3 | NA | TRBV25-1 | 14 | NA | TGTGCCAGACTAACAGGTTGTCGGACAGATACGCAGTATTTT | CARLTGCRTDTQYF
TRBJ2-7 | NA | TRBV6-1 | 11 | NA | TGTGCCAGCAGTGACCCATACGAGCAGTACTTC | CASSDPYEQYF
TRBJ2-5 | NA | TRBV20-1 | 18 | TRBD1 | TGCAGTGCTGATTCAACCCTACCGGGACAGGTGTACCAAGAGACCCAGTACTTC | CSADSTLPGQVYQETQYF
TRBJ1-1 | NA | TRBV9 | 14 | NA | TGTGCCAGCAGCGTAGGAGGTGCACCCACTGAAGCTTTCTTT | CASSVGGAPTEAFF
TRBJ1-4 | many | TRBV4-3 | 13 | NA | TGCGCCAGCAGCCCTTCAAGGGGGGATCCACTGTTTTTT | CASSPSRGDPLFF
TRBJ1-1 | NA | TRBV13 | 13 | NA | TGTGCCAGCAGCTTTTCAGGGCGCACTGAAGCTTTCTTT | CASSFSGRTEAFF
TRBJ1-2 | NA | TRBV19 | 14 | NA | TGTGCCAGTAGTATCTCCCCCCGCGGGAGTGGCTACACCTTC | CASSISPRGSGYTF
TRBJ1-5 | NA | TRBV19 | 15 | NA | TGTGCCAGTAAAGACAGACTCGACCGCAATCAGCCCCAGCATTTT | CASKDRLDRNQPQHF
TRBJ2-5 | NA | TRBV5-5 | 13 | NA | TGTGCCAGCAGCTTTTCCAGACAAGAGACCCAGTACTTC | CASSFSRQETQYF
TRBJ1-3 | many | TRBV4-3 | 15 | NA | TGCGCCAGCAGCCAAGACCTGAGCTCTGGAAACACCATATATTTT | CASSQDLSSGNTIYF
TRBJ1-6 | NA | TRBV10-2 | 14 | NA | TGCGCCAGCAGCCCGCAGGGTGGAAATTCACCCCTCCACTTT | CASSPQGGNSPLHF
TRBJ2-1 | NA | TRBV20-1 | 17 | TRBD2 | TGCAGTGCTAGAGATCAGGGGGCTAGCGGGGGGTACAATGAGCAGTTCTTC | CSARDQGASGGYNEQFF
TRBJ2-5 | NA | TRBV7-2 | 14 | NA | TGCGCCAGCAGCCAAGATTCTTGGACAGCGAATCAGTACTTC | CASSQDSWTANQYF
TRBJ1-2 | NA | TRBV2 | 11 | TRBD1 | TGTGCCAGGATGACAGGGGCGGGCTACACCTTC | CARMTGAGYTF
TRBJ1-2 | NA | TRBV20-1 | 13 | TRBD1 | TGCAGTGCAAATCTACAGGGGGCGAATGGCTACACCTTC | CSANLQGANGYTF
TRBJ2-7 | NA | TRBV2 | 10 | NA | TGTGCCAGCAGTGAGCTAGGAGCGTACTTC | CASSELGAYF
TRBJ1-6 | NA | TRBV9 | 16 | NA | TGTGCCAGCACCCGGGACCCTTCACGGGATAATTCACCCCTCCACTTT | CASTRDPSRDNSPLHF
TRBJ2-7 | NA | TRBV7-2 | 15 | NA | TGTGCCAGCAGCTTAGAAGGGACTGAGACCTACGAGCAGTACTTC | CASSLEGTETYEQYF
TRBJ2-3 | once | TRBV20-1 | 13 | NA | TGCAGTGCCCCAGCTGAGGCAGCAGATACGCAGTATTTT | CSAPAEAADTQYF
TRBJ2-5 | many | TRBV20-1 | 15 | TRBD2 | TGCAGTGCTAGAGCACTAGCGGGGGAATTGGAGACCCAGTACTTC | CSARALAGELETQYF
TRBJ2-7 | many | TRBV4-1 | 15 | TRBD1 | TGCGCCAGCAGCCATGAGGACAGGGCCACCTACGAGCAGTACTTC | CASSHEDRATYEQYF
TRBJ2-5 | NA | TRBV10-3 | 14 | NA | TGTGCCATCAGTGACTCTCAGGGGCTGGGGACCCAGTACTTC | CAISDSQGLGTQYF
TRBJ2-3 | few | TRBV6-1 | 15 | NA | TGTGCCAGCGCCCATGGGGGGGCTAGCACAGATACGCAGTATTTT | CASAHGGASTDTQYF
TRBJ2-5 | NA | TRBV24-1 | 15 | TRBD1 | TGTGCCACCAGTGATCGGACAGGAAGCCAAGAGACCCAGTACTTC | CATSDRTGSQETQYF
TRBJ2-6 | NA | TRBV5-1 | 14 | NA | TGCGCCAGCCGAACCAGCTCTGGGGCCAACGTCCTGACTTTC | CASRTSSGANVLTF
TRBJ1-4 | NA | TRBV5-1 | 13 | NA | TGCGCCAGCAACAACCGGGGGCAGGAAAAACTGTTTTTT | CASNNRGQEKLFF
TRBJ1-1 | NA | TRBV28 | 12 | NA | TGTGCCAGCAGTTTTTTCCCAGATGAAGCTTTCTTT | CASSFFPDEAFF
TRBJ1-2 | few | TRBV7-2 | 13 | NA | TGTGCCAGCAGTGGACAGCTAAACTATGGCTATACCTTC | CASSGQLNYGYTF
TRBJ1-5 | NA | TRBV6-2/TRBV6-3 | 16 | NA | TGTGCCAGCAGTTACCGGACAGCGTTGGGTAATCAGCCCCAGCATTTT | CASSYRTALGNQPQHF
TRBJ1-5 | NA | TRBV19 | 17 | TRBD1 | TGTGCCAGCAGCCCACAGGGACAGGAACACAATGCTTTAGCCCAGCATTTT | CASSPQGQEHNALAQHF
TRBJ2-7 | once | TRBV19 | 14 | NA | TGTGCCAGCAGCCAAGACCTAGTTGGCTACGAGCAGTACTTC | CASSQDLVGYEQYF
TRBJ2-3 | many | TRBV7-7 | 15 | NA | TGTGCTAGCAGCTTAACAGGGTCTAGCACAGATACGCAGTATTTT | CASSLTGSSTDTQYF
TRBJ2-1 | many | TRBV7-9 | 15 | NA | TGTGCCAGCAGCTTAGTAAGGACTGGAGGGCGTGAGCAGTTCTTC | CASSLVRTGGREQFF